The clone carrying this T cell receptor (beta chain) showed up just a few times. The antigen remains undetermined. The trim removed 3 bases at V and 4 bases at J, leaving 7 bases unmatched. There are 16 residues in the CDR3. Germline lookup yields CDR1 MNHEY and CDR2 SMNVEV (reference sequence). Unique molecular identifiers were used in preparing the TCRbeta library. In TCRdb, the PCR reads were re-called with MiXCR into one record per CDR3 protein. The sample lists 700,000 to 850,000 distinct CDR3 sequences, 15% to 20% occurring once. The sample originates from a study of T-cell reconstitution after alpha-beta-depleted transplantation in children. Study observations and caveats: After transplant, at about two months, alpha-beta T cells were reportedly derived from several hundred expanded graft clones. It was newly produced T cells that mostly accounted for T-cell counts and diversity one year after transplant. Surviving recipient T cells and thymic progenitors underlay high day-60 TCRbeta diversity in some patients.

This sequence was found in a male patient between 10 and 17 years old who had a stem cell transplant for acute lymphoblastic leukemia, so the T cells may come from the graft donor. The input for sequencing was PBMCs, mostly from graft donor cells, taken 360 days after TCRalphabeta/CD19-depleted stem cell transplant. The chain has TRBV27 and TRBJ2-1; 9 bases align to TRBD2. This CDR3 is CASSLLAGFAYNEQFF. The DNA for the CDR3 is TGTGCCAGCAGTTTGCTAGCGGGATTCGCTTACAATGAGCAGTTCTTC.